A single sample gave rise to the 23 T cell receptor beta chains below, sequenced in a study of cytomegalovirus exposure and HLA in healthy donors. The primer mix had 60 Vbeta and 13 Jbeta primers. Method: immunoSEQ multiplex PCR; TCRdb's copy keeps in-frame clones and lacks some. In the table there are 150,000 to 200,000 clones, around 84% of which are singletons. Sequenced material: PBMCs. These receptor sequences come from a woman aged 18-30 years in good health and CMV-seronegative.

The rearrangement links TRBV7-2 to TRBJ2-6; 7 positions match TRBD1. Germline-derived CDR1 and CDR2 are SGHTA and FQGNSA. The CDR3 is 14 residues long. The trim removed 5 bases at V and 9 bases at J, leaving 7 bases unmatched. CDR3 sequence (DNA): TGTGCCAGCAGCCGAGACAGGGCACTCAACGTCCTGACTTTC. Translating gives CASSRDRALNVLTF.

This clone came up once. The rearrangement uses TRBV7-9 and TRBJ2-7; 8 bases map to TRBD2. V lost 5 bases and J lost 5; bases outside the gene matches: 17. Germline CDR1 SEHNR, CDR2 FQNEAQ (reference sequence). CDR3 length: 17 residues. As DNA, the CDR3 is TGTGCCAGCAGCCCGGCGGGGCTAGCGGGTTGGAAAAACGAGCAGTACGTC. It yields the protein CASSPAGLAGWKNEQYV.

This chain joins TRBV15 and TRBJ2-1, with D maybe TRBD1 (5 bases). This CDR3 is built from 17 residues. V lost 0 bases and J 0 bases, leaving 12 bases between the germline ends. Germline CDR1 and CDR2: LNHNV and YYDKDF (reference sequence). The CDR3 reads CATSRDLGASSYNEQFF. DNA for the CDR3: TGTGCCACCAGCAGAGATCTAGGGGCGAGCTCCTACAATGAGCAGTTCTTC.

This sequence joins TRBV9 and TRBJ2-1; 8 bases line up with TRBD2. Germline assignment: CDR1 SGDLS and CDR2 YYNGEE. The CDR3 loop spans 18 amino acids. Losses at the gene ends were 0 bases for V and 5 bases for J; bases not matched to a gene: 13. The CDR3 reads CASSVATSGRAFNNEQFF. In DNA, the CDR3 is TGTGCCAGCAGCGTAGCTACGTCCGGGAGGGCCTTTAACAATGAGCAGTTCTTC. The full variable domain, rest sourced from reference TRBV9 and TRBJ2-1, is DSGVTQTPKHLITATGQRVTLRCSPRSGDLSVYWYQQSLDQGLQFLIQYYNGEERAKGNILERFSAQQFPDLHSELNLSSLELGDSALYFCASSVATSGRAFNNEQFFGPGTRLTVL.

This clone was seen once. The chain joins TRBV19 to TRBJ1-2; no clear D. Germline loops: CDR1 LNHDA, CDR2 SQIVND (reference sequence). The CDR3 covers 14 residues. With 5 bases removed from V and 0 bases from J, the gap between germline ends came to 10 bases. CDR3 amino acids: CASSETPANYGYTF. In nucleotides, the CDR3 is TGTGCCAGTAGTGAGACACCGGCTAACTATGGCTACACCTTC. Full variable domain (rest looked up from reference TRBV19 and TRBJ1-2): DGGITQSPKYLFRKEGQNVTLSCEQNLNHDAMYWYRQDPGQGLRLIYYSQIVNDFQKGDIAEGYSVSREKKESFPLTVTSAQKNPTAFYLCASSETPANYGYTFGSGTRLTVV.

The V and J genes are TRBV27 and TRBJ2-2; perhaps TRBD2 as D (6 bases). The CDR3 covers 13 residues. The V and J ends lost 7 bases and 7 bases respectively, with 13 bases between them. Germline CDR1 is MNHEY and CDR2 is SMNVEV (reference sequence). CDR3 sequence (DNA): TGTGCCAGCATCGGTTGGGGGGACGGGGAGCTGTTTTTT. This encodes CASIGWGDGELFF.

V is TRBV7-2 and J is TRBJ2-1, with D maybe TRBD2 (5 bases). Trimming cost V 3 bases and J 9 bases, with 15 bases left between them. CDR1 is SGHTA, CDR2 FQGNSA, per germline. The CDR3 totals 14 residues. The CDR3 DNA reads as TGTGCCAGCAGCTTTCCATTTCGGGATCCTGAGCAGTTCTTC. As protein: CASSFPFRDPEQFF.

This clone came up once. The rearrangement links TRBV5-1 to TRBJ2-3; 13 nucleotides match TRBD2. Germline CDR1 and CDR2: SGHRS and YFSETQ. The CDR3 has 17 residues. After removal of 3 bases from V and 2 bases from J, the junction contained 6 bases not matched to a gene. For the CDR3, the DNA is TGCGCCAGCAGCTCCACGGGACTAGCGGGATACACAGATACGCAGTATTTT. Translation: CASSSTGLAGYTDTQYF.

This clone was seen just once. The chain carries TRBV7-8 and TRBJ2-1, with 9 bases identical to TRBD1. This CDR3 comprises 13 residues. V lost 4 bases and J lost 7; bases outside the gene matches: 2. Germline V gene lookup returns CDR1 SGHVS and CDR2 FQNEAQ. The CDR3 DNA follows: TGTGCCAGCAGCTGGGACAGGGCGAATGAGCAGTTCTTC. Protein sequence: CASSWDRANEQFF.

The chain joins TRBV2 to TRBJ1-5; 8 bases match TRBD1. The V segment lost 4 bases and the J segment 8 bases; nucleotides outside the gene matches: 4. There are 13 residues in the CDR3. Germline V CDR1 and CDR2: SNHLY, FYNNEI. CDR3 in amino acids: CASSADREKPQHF. CDR3 DNA: TGTGCCAGCAGTGCGGACAGGGAAAAGCCCCAGCATTTT.

The J gene is TRBJ2-3, the V gene TRBV4-3; the match to TRBD2 covers 9 bases. Germline loops: CDR1 LGHNA, CDR2 YSLEER. The CDR3 runs 18 residues. V shed 0 bases and J 4 bases; nucleotides not matched to a gene: 11. The CDR3 sequence: CASSQDQMLAGNADTQYF. Here the CDR3 DNA reads TGCGCCAGCAGCCAAGATCAGATGCTAGCGGGGAACGCAGATACGCAGTATTTT.

The chain couples TRBV9 to TRBJ2-2, with TRBD2 identical over 11 bases. V lost 0 bases to trimming and J lost 5 bases; unmatched junction nucleotides: 3. Germline V gene data show CDR1 as SGDLS and CDR2 as YYNGEE. The CDR3 contains 16 residues. The CDR3 nucleotides are TGTGCCAGCAGCGTAGATCCTAGCGGGAGGACCGGGGAGCTGTTTTTT. As protein: CASSVDPSGRTGELFF. Drawing the rest from reference TRBV9 and TRBJ2-2, the complete variable domain is DSGVTQTPKHLITATGQRVTLRCSPRSGDLSVYWYQQSLDQGLQFLIQYYNGEERAKGNILERFSAQQFPDLHSELNLSSLELGDSALYFCASSVDPSGRTGELFFGEGSRLTVL.

The J gene is TRBJ1-1, the V gene TRBV4-3, with D possibly matching TRBD1 (6 bases). V was shortened by 4 bases and J by 1 base, with 16 bases between the two germline ends. This CDR3 has 16 residues. Germline lookup yields CDR1 LGHNA and CDR2 YSLEER. This CDR3 reads CASSPEQGVGNTEAFF. The CDR3 region has the DNA TGCGCCAGCAGCCCCGAACAGGGCGTGGGGAACACTGAAGCTTTCTTT.

This chain connects TRBV27 to TRBJ2-5; D perhaps matches TRBD1 (6 bases). Germline CDR1 MNHEY, CDR2 SMNVEV (reference sequence). The CDR3 totals 13 residues. The ends were cut back, 3 bases at V and 3 bases at J, with 8 bases in the middle. The CDR3 nucleotides read TGTGCCAGCAGTTTTTCAGGGGAAGAGACCCAGTACTTC. Translation: CASSFSGEETQYF.

V is TRBV28 and J is TRBJ2-7, with 16 positions matching TRBD2. From germline, CDR1 is MDHEN and CDR2 SYDVKM. Trimming at V came to 10 bases and at J to 6 bases, leaving 6 bases not matched to a gene. This CDR3 has 14 amino acids. This CDR3 is CATGTSGRAGEQYV. CDR3 sequence (DNA): TGTGCCACCGGGACTAGCGGGAGGGCCGGCGAGCAGTACGTC.

In its sample, this clone was seen once. The genes are TRBV27 and TRBJ1-1; 9 nucleotides match TRBD1. The V gene's germline CDR1 is MNHEY and CDR2 SMNVEV (reference sequence). The CDR3 has 16 residues. V was clipped by 4 bases and J by 5 bases; unmatched bases: 11. The CDR3 loop reads CASSSGTGSSVTEAFF. CDR3 sequence (DNA): TGTGCCAGCAGTTCCGGGACAGGGTCATCTGTGACTGAAGCTTTCTTT.

The chain joins TRBV4-3 to TRBJ2-3; D is unclear. The CDR3 covers 13 residues. Trimming took 2 bases from V and 6 from J, leaving 9 bases between them. Germline CDR1 LGHNA, CDR2 YSLEER. The CDR3 DNA reads as TGCGCCAGCAGCCAAAGGCCCGGGGATACGCAGTATTTT. Its protein product is CASSQRPGDTQYF.

This chain uses TRBV28 with TRBJ2-1; TRBD2 might be the D (5 bases). This CDR3 has 13 amino acids. Trimming pared 3 bases from V and 6 bases from J, leaving 9 bases between. The germline V gene encodes CDR1 MDHEN and CDR2 SYDVKM. The CDR3 loop reads CASSLRVFNEQFF. CDR3 in DNA: TGTGCCAGCAGTTTGAGGGTGTTCAATGAGCAGTTCTTC.

A single count supports this clone. The chain joins TRBV7-7 to TRBJ1-1; D ambiguous. The CDR3 is 13 residues long. Germline loops: CDR1 SSHAT, CDR2 FNYEAQ (reference sequence). The ends were cut back, 2 bases at V and 1 base at J, with 5 bases in the middle. The CDR3 region has the DNA TGTGCCAGCAGCTTAAACGGGAACACTGAAGCTTTCTTT. Protein product: CASSLNGNTEAFF.

This clone was recorded a few times. The J gene is TRBJ2-7, the V gene TRBV5-1; D might be TRBD1 (6 bases). This CDR3 contains 13 residues. The germline gives CDR1 SGHRS, CDR2 YFSETQ. V dropped 1 base and J dropped 5 bases, with 10 bases sitting between them. The CDR3 here is CASSLTGSHEQYV. CDR3 coding DNA: TGCGCCAGCAGCTTGACAGGGTCCCACGAGCAGTACGTC.

CDR3 coding DNA: TGTGCCACCGCAGAGGGTCGCAATCAGCCCCAGCATTTT. This translates into CATAEGRNQPQHF. The V call is TRBV19, the J call TRBJ1-5; D call uncertain. The V end lost 10 bases, the J end lost 2 bases, and 12 bases lay between the germline ends. The germline V gene has CDR1 LNHDA and CDR2 SQIVND (reference sequence). This CDR3 region has 13 residues.

The chain employs TRBV4-3 and TRBJ1-1, with 8 bases matching TRBD1. The CDR3 is made up of 16 amino acids. Trimming at V came to 0 bases and at J to 6 bases, leaving 9 bases not matched to a gene. Looked up from germline, CDR1 is LGHNA and CDR2 is YSLEER. The CDR3 coding sequence is TGCGCCAGCAGCCAAGATAACAGGGGGGGGAGCTCTGAAGCTTTCTTT. Translating it yields CASSQDNRGGSSEAFF.

The chain is built from TRBV28 and TRBJ1-2; D is unclear. Between the trimmed V and J ends, which lost 1 base and 5 bases, there was a span of 11 bases. Germline CDR1 reads MDHEN; CDR2 reads SYDVKM. CDR3 length: 14 amino acids. CDR3 bases: TGTGCCAGCAGTTTATCATCAGATCTTTATGGCTACACCTTC. Protein: CASSLSSDLYGYTF.